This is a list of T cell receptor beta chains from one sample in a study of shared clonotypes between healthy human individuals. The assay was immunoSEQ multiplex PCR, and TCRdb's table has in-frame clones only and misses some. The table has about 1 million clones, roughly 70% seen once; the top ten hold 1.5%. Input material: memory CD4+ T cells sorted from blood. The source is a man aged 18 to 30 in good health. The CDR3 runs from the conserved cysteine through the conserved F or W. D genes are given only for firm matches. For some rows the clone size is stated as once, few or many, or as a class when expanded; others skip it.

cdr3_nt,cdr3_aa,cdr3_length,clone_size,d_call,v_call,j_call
TGTGCCTGGAGTCCAATTACAGGGGGCGCCTATGGCTACACCTTC,CAWSPITGGAYGYTF,15,NA,TRBD1,TRBV30,TRBJ1-2
TGTGCCAGCAGTACCACAGGGCCCGAGCAGTACTTC,CASSTTGPEQYF,12,few,NA,TRBV6-6,TRBJ2-7
TGTGCCAGCAAGACACCTAGCGATCGCGCAGATACGCAGTATTTT,CASKTPSDRADTQYF,15,NA,NA,TRBV28,TRBJ2-3
TGTGCCATCAGGAGTGCAGGGGGCAACCCCAATGAGCAGTTCTTC,CAIRSAGGNPNEQFF,15,once,TRBD1,TRBV10-3,TRBJ2-1
TGTGCCAGTATTTCTGGGACAGCTAACACTGAAGCTTTCTTT,CASISGTANTEAFF,14,NA,TRBD1,TRBV19,TRBJ1-1
TGCAGCGTTCAAGGGTCTTTCGGACAGCCCACAGATACGCAGTATTTT,CSVQGSFGQPTDTQYF,16,NA,NA,TRBV29-1,TRBJ2-3
TGTGCCAGCAGTAGCAGACAGGGGAGGAATTCACCCCTCCACTTT,CASSSRQGRNSPLHF,15,NA,TRBD1,TRBV27,TRBJ1-6
TGCGCCAGCAGCCCTCAGGGGGCGACCCAGTACTTC,CASSPQGATQYF,12,NA,TRBD1,TRBV23-1,TRBJ2-5
TGTGCCAGCAGTGGACAGGCGACTACGGCAGATACGCAGTATTTT,CASSGQATTADTQYF,15,NA,NA,TRBV6-1,TRBJ2-3
TGTGCCAGCATCCCCAGAGGGGGGGTGGGAAAAGATACGCAGTATTTT,CASIPRGGVGKDTQYF,16,once,NA,TRBV27,TRBJ2-3
TGTGCCAGCAGCCAAAGACAGGGTCCCTACGAGCAGTACTTC,CASSQRQGPYEQYF,14,NA,TRBD1,TRBV14,TRBJ2-7
TGTGCCAGCAGTTTGCCGGGACAGCTAAACCCGCTCACCTTC,CASSLPGQLNPLTF,14,NA,TRBD1,TRBV28,TRBJ1-2
TGTGCCAGCAGCCGTCAAGAGACCCAGTACTTC,CASSRQETQYF,11,NA,NA,TRBV7-9,TRBJ2-5
TGTGCTAGCAGCTTAGCTCCGGCCCCTTCAGAGGGGAATGAGCAGTTCTTC,CASSLAPAPSEGNEQFF,17,NA,NA,TRBV7-7,TRBJ2-1
TGTGCCAGCAGCTTAGAAGACGAGCAGTACTTC,CASSLEDEQYF,11,few,NA,TRBV7-8,TRBJ2-7
TGTGCCAGCAGCAAGAGGACAGGGGGGCAGAGAGAGACCCAGTACTTC,CASSKRTGGQRETQYF,16,NA,TRBD1,TRBV7-9,TRBJ2-5
TGTGCCAGCAGCTTAGACCGGGGAAATCAGCCCCAGCATTTT,CASSLDRGNQPQHF,14,NA,NA,TRBV7-2,TRBJ1-5
TGTGCCAGCAGTGGGCCACTCCAGGGAACAGAGACCCAGTACTTC,CASSGPLQGTETQYF,15,NA,NA,TRBV2,TRBJ2-5
TGTGCCAGCAGTTTACAGGGCCCGGCCAAAAACATTCAGTACTTC,CASSLQGPAKNIQYF,15,few,NA,TRBV28,TRBJ2-4
TGTGCCTGGAGTGCGGACCGGGAGACCCAGTACTTC,CAWSADRETQYF,12,NA,NA,TRBV30,TRBJ2-5
TGTGCCAGCAGCAGGGGACAGGGGGCCCGAACAGATACGCAGTATTTT,CASSRGQGARTDTQYF,16,NA,TRBD1,TRBV5-6,TRBJ2-3
TGTGCCAGCAGTCTGGCAGCAGATGAAAAACTGTTTTTT,CASSLAADEKLFF,13,NA,NA,TRBV6-1,TRBJ1-4
TGCAGCGTTCCACAAGAGGGCTCCTACGAGCAGTACTTC,CSVPQEGSYEQYF,13,NA,NA,TRBV29-1,TRBJ2-7
TGTGCCAGCCGGGACAGCTTACTCTATGGCTACACCTTC,CASRDSLLYGYTF,13,NA,TRBD1,TRBV6-5,TRBJ1-2
TGTGCCAGCAGCTTAGCGGGGACCGGGACTAGCGCTCGGGGGGAGCAGTTCTTC,CASSLAGTGTSARGEQFF,18,NA,TRBD2,TRBV7-9,TRBJ2-1
TGTGCCAGTAAAACCGGACCTGACCAAGAGACCCAGTACTTC,CASKTGPDQETQYF,14,NA,NA,TRBV19,TRBJ2-5
TGTGCCTCCGCGCCACAGGGGAATCGGGGCAATCAGCCCCAGCATTTT,CASAPQGNRGNQPQHF,16,NA,TRBD1,TRBV2,TRBJ1-5
NA,CAIGVAGGSSYF,12,NA,NA,TRBV6-6,TRBJ2-3
TGTGCCAGCGTGGACAGGGTTAACACCGGGGAGCTGTTTTTT,CASVDRVNTGELFF,14,NA,TRBD1,TRBV2,TRBJ2-2
TGTGCCAGCAGCTCGGTGGGACTAGGTTTGTTCTTC,CASSSVGLGLFF,12,NA,TRBD2,TRBV7-2,TRBJ2-1
TGTGCCAGCAGCCCCACAACGTGGAGCGAAGCTTTCTTT,CASSPTTWSEAFF,13,NA,NA,TRBV7-2,TRBJ1-1
TGTGCCAGCAGTCCCGGGACAGTCGGGAACACCATATATTTT,CASSPGTVGNTIYF,14,NA,TRBD1,TRBV5-6,TRBJ1-3
TGTGCTAGTGCCTTGGGGGGGTGGGAGCAGTTCTTC,CASALGGWEQFF,12,NA,TRBD2,TRBV12-5,TRBJ2-1
TGTGCCAGCAGTACGGGACAGGGGGCGCGGGAGACCCAGTACTTC,CASSTGQGARETQYF,15,many,TRBD1,TRBV27,TRBJ2-5
TGTGCCATCAGTGAGTCTGTTGGCGGGAGGACAGAGACCCAGTACTTC,CAISESVGGRTETQYF,16,NA,TRBD2,TRBV10-3,TRBJ2-5
TGTGCCAGCAGCTCGACCGGGACCACCGGGGAGCCCCAGCATTTT,CASSSTGTTGEPQHF,15,NA,NA,TRBV7-8,TRBJ1-5
TGTGCCAGCTCACCAATAGCCAGAAGAACAGATACGCAGTATTTT,CASSPIARRTDTQYF,15,NA,NA,TRBV18,TRBJ2-3
TGCGCCAGCAGTGAGGGGTCGACTCAGCCCCAGCATTTT,CASSEGSTQPQHF,13,NA,NA,TRBV5-1,TRBJ1-5
TGTGCCAGCAGTGAAGCCGGCAGGGTTGTCACTGAAGCTTTCTTT,CASSEAGRVVTEAFF,15,NA,NA,TRBV6-1,TRBJ1-1
TGTGCCAGCAGCGTAGCCGGACAGGGAGGGAACAATGAGCAGTTCTTC,CASSVAGQGGNNEQFF,16,NA,NA,TRBV9,TRBJ2-1
TGTGCCAGCTCACCATCCCTGGGGGGCTTATCCTACGAGCAGTACTTC,CASSPSLGGLSYEQYF,16,NA,NA,TRBV18,TRBJ2-7